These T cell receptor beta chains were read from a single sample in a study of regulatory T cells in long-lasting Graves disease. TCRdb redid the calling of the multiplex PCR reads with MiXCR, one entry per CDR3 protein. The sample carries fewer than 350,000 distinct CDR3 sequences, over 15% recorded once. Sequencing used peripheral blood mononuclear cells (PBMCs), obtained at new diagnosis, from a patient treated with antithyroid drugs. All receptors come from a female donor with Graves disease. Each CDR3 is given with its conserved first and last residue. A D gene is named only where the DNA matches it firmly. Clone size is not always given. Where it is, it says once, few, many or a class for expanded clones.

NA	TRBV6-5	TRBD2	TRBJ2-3	TGTGCCAGCAGTTACTCGAGACAGCGGGAGTCAGATACGCAGTATTTT	CASSYSRQRESDTQYF
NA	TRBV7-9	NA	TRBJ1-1	TGTGCCAGCAGCTTAGGACGGCAGAAACGGACTTTCTTT	CASSLGRQKRTFF
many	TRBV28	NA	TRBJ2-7	TGTGCCAGCAGTTCGGGTCAATTCAGCTCCTACGAGCAGTACTTC	CASSSGQFSSYEQYF
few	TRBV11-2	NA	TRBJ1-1	TGTGCCAGCAGCTTAGATAAAGGGGTTCAGGCTTTCTTT	CASSLDKGVQAFF
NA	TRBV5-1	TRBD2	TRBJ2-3	TGCGCCAGCAGCCGAACGATCTCCGGGACTAGCGGGAGGGCCAAAGATACGCAGTATTTT	CASSRTISGTSGRAKDTQYF
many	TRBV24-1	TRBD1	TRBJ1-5	TGTGCCACCAGTGATGCCACGGGACAGGGGGTCAATCAGCCCCAGCATTTT	CATSDATGQGVNQPQHF
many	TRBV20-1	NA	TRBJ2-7	TGCAGTGCTAGGGACATAGGGTTCTACGAGCAGTACTTC	CSARDIGFYEQYF
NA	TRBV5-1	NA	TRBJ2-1	TGCGCCAGCAGCTGGCATAGCCCCAGCTCCTACAATGAGCAGTTCTTC	CASSWHSPSSYNEQFF
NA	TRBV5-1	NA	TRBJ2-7	TGCGCCAGCAGCCAACAGGGATCCTCCTACGAGCAGTACTTC	CASSQQGSSYEQYF
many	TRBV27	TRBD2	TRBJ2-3	TGTGCCAGCAGTTTAGGGGGACTAGGATCGTACGATACGCAGTATTTT	CASSLGGLGSYDTQYF
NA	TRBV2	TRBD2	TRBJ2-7	TGTGCCAGCAGTGAAGCGGACGGACTAGCGGGAGTCGAGCAGTACTTC	CASSEADGLAGVEQYF
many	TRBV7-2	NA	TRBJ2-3	TGTGCCAGCAGCTTGGGCTACCATAACACAGATACGCAGTATTTT	CASSLGYHNTDTQYF
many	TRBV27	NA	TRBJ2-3	TGTGCCAGCAGTTTAAGCAGGGTCACAGATACGCAGTATTTT	CASSLSRVTDTQYF
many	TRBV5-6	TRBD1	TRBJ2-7	TGTGCCAGCAGCCCTGCATATTTCCGGGACAGGGACTACGAGCAGTACTTC	CASSPAYFRDRDYEQYF
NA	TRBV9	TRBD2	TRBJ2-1	TGTGCCAGCAGCGCCGGGACTAGCGGTTACAATGAGCAGTTCTTC	CASSAGTSGYNEQFF
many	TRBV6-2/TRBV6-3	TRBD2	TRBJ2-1	TGTGCCAGCAGTACACCTGCCGGGACTAGAAGCAATGAGCAGTTCTTC	CASSTPAGTRSNEQFF
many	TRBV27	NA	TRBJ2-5	TGTGCCAGCAGTCCGATCCAAGAGACCCAGTACTTC	CASSPIQETQYF
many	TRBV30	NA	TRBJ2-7	TGTGCCTGGAGTGACACAGGGACTGGCGACGAGCAGTACTTC	CAWSDTGTGDEQYF
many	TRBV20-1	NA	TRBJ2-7	TGCAGTGGGGTAAGCGCGAGCTCCTACGAGCAGTACTTC	CSGVSASSYEQYF
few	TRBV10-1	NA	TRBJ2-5	TGCGCCAGCGGTGAGATAGGGCAAGAGACCCAGTACTTC	CASGEIGQETQYF
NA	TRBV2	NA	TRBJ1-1	TGTGCCAGCGGGGGGGAAATGAACACTGAAGCTTTCTTT	CASGGEMNTEAFF
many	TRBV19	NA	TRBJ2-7	TGTGCCAGTAGGGTGGGGCCCATCGGCTACGAGCAGTACTTC	CASRVGPIGYEQYF
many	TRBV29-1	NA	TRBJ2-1	TGCAGCGTTGGTCTGCCCCCGACGGATGAGCAGTTCTTC	CSVGLPPTDEQFF
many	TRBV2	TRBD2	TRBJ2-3	TGTGCCATAGCGGGAACTAGCACAGATACGCAGTATTTT	CAIAGTSTDTQYF